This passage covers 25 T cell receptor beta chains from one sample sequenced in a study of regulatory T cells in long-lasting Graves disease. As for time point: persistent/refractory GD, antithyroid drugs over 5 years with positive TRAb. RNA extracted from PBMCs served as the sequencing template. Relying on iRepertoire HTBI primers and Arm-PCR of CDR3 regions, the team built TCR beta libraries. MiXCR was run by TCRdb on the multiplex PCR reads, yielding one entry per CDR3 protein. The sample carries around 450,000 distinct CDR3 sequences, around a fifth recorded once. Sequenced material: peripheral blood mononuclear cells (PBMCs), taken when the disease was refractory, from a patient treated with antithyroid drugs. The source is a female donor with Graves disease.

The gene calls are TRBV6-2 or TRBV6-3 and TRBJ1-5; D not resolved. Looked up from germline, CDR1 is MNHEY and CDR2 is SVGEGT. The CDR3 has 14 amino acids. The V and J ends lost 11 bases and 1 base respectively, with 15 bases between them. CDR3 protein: CAASWYGSNQPQHF. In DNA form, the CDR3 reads TGTGCCGCAAGTTGGTATGGGAGCAATCAGCCCCAGCATTTT.

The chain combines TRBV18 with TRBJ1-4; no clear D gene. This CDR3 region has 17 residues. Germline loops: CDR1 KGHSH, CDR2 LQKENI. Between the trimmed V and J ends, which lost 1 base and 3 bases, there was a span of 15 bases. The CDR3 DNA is TGTGCCAGCTCACCACGGGCAGACCCGAATGCTAATGAAAAACTGTTTTTT. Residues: CASSPRADPNANEKLFF. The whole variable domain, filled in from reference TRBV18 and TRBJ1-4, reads NAGVMQNPRHLVRRRGQEARLRCSPMKGHSHVYWYRQLPEEGLKFMVYLQKENIIDESGMPKERFSAEFPKEGPSILRIQQVVRGDSAAYFCASSPRADPNANEKLFFGSGTQLSVL.

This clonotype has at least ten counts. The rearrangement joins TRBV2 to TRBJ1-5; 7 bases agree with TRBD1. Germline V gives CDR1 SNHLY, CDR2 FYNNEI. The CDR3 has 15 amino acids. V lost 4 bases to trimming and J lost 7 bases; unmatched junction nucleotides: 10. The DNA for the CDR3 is TGTGCCAGCAGTGGGGACAGCGTCTCCGGGCAGCCCCAGCATTTT. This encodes CASSGDSVSGQPQHF.

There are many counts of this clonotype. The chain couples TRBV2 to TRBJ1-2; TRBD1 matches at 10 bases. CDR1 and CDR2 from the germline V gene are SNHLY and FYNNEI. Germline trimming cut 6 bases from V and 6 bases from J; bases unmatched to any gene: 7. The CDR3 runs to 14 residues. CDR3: CASRTSGTGDGYTF. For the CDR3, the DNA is TGTGCCAGCAGGACATCCGGGACAGGGGATGGCTACACCTTC.

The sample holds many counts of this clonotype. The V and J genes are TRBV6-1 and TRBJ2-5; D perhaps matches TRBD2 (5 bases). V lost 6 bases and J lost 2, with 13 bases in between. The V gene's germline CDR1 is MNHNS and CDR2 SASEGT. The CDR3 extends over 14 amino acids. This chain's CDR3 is CASSPWERQETQYF. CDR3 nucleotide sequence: TGTGCCAGCAGCCCCTGGGAGCGGCAAGAGACCCAGTACTTC.

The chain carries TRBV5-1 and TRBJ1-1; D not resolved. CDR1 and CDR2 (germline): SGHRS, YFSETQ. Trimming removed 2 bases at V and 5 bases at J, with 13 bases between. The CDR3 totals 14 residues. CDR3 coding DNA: TGCGCCAGCAGCTTAAGCTTTTTCGGGACTGAAGCTTTCTTT. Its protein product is CASSLSFFGTEAFF.

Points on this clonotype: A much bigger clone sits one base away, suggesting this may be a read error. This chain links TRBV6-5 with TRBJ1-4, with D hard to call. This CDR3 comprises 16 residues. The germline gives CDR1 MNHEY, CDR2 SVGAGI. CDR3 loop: CASSHSTDTWVEKLFF. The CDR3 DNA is TGTGCCAGCAGTCACTCGACCGACACCTGGGTTGAAAAACTGTTTTTT.

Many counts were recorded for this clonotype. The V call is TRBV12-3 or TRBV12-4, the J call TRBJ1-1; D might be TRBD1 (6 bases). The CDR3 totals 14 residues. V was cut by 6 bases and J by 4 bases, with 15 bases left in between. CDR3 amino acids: CASSVQGLGTEAFF. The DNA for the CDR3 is TGTGCCAGCAGCGTACAGGGATTGGGCACTGAAGCTTTCTTT.

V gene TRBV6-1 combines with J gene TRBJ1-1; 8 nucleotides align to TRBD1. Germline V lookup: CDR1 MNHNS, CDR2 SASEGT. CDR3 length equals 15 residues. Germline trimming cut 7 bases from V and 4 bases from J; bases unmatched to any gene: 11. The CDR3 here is CASMTRDRIVTEAFF. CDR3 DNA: TGTGCCAGCATGACCCGGGACAGGATTGTCACTGAAGCTTTCTTT.

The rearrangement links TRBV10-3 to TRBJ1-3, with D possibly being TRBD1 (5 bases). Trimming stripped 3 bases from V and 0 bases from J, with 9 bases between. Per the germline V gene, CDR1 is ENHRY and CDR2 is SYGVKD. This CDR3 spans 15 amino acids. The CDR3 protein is CAISDGTSSGNTIYF. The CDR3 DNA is TGTGCCATCAGTGATGGGACGAGCTCTGGAAACACCATATATTTT.

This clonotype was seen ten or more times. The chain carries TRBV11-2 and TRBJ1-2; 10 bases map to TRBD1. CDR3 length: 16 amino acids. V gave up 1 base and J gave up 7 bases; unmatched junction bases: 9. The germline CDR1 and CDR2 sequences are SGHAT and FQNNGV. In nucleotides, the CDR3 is TGTGCCAGCAGCTTAGGGGCCGGGACAGGGGATTTTGGCTACACCTTC. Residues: CASSLGAGTGDFGYTF.

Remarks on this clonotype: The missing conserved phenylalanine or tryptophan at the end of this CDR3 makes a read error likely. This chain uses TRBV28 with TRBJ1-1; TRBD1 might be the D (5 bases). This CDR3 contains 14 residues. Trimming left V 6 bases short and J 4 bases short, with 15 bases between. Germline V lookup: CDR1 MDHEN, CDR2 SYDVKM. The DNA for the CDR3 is TGTGCCAGCAGCCCTGACCAGGGTGCCACTGAAGCTTTCCTT. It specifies CASSPDQGATEAFL.

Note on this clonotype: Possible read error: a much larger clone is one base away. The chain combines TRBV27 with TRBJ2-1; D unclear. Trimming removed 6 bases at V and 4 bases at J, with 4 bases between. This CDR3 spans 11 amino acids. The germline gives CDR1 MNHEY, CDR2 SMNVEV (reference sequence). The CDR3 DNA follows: TGTGCCAGCAGCCGATACAATGAGCAGTTCTTC. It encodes CASSRYNEQFF.

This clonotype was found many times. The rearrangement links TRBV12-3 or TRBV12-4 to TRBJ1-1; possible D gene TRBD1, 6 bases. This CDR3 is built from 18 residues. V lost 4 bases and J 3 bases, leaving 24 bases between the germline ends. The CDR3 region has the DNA TGTGCCAGCAGTTCCCAGGGGCAGGCCCGGATATCGTACACTGAAGCTTTCTTT. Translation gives CASSSQGQARISYTEAFF.

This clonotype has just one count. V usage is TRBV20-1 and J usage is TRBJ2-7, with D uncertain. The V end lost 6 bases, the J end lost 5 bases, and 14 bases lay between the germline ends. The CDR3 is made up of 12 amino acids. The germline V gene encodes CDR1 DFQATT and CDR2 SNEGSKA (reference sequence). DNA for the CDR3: TGCAGTGCCAAGCGTCTAGACAACGAGCAGTACTTC. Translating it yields CSAKRLDNEQYF.

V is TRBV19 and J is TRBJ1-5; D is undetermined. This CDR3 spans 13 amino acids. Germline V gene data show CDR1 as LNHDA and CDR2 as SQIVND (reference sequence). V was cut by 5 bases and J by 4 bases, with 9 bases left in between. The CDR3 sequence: CASSSQANQPQHF. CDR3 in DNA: TGTGCCAGTAGTTCGCAAGCAAATCAGCCCCAGCATTTT.

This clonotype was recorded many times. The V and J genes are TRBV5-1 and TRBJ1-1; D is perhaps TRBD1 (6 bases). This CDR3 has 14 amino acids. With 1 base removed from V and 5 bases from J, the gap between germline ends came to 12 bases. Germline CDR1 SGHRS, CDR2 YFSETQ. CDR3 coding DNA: TGCGCCAGCAGCTTGCGGGGGGCAGGAACTGAAGCTTTCTTT. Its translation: CASSLRGAGTEAFF.

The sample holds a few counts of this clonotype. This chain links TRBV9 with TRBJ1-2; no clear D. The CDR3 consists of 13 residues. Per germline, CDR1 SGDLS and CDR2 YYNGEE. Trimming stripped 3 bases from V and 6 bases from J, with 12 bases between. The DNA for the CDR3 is TGTGCCAGCAGCGCACTCTATCGGAATGGCTACACCTTC. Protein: CASSALYRNGYTF. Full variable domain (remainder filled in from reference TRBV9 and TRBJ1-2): DSGVTQTPKHLITATGQRVTLRCSPRSGDLSVYWYQQSLDQGLQFLIQYYNGEERAKGNILERFSAQQFPDLHSELNLSSLELGDSALYFCASSALYRNGYTFGSGTRLTVV.

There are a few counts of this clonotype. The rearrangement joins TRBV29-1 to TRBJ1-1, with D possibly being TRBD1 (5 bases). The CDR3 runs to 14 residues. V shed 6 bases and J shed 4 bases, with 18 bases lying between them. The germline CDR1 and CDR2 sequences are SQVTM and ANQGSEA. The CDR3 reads CSVARQGIGTEAFF. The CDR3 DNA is TGCAGCGTCGCCCGGCAGGGCATCGGCACTGAAGCTTTCTTT.

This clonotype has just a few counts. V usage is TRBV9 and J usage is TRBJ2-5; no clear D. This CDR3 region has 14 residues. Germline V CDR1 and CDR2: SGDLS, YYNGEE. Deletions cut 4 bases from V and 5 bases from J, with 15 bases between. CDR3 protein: CASSSRLIGETQYF. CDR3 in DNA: TGTGCCAGCAGCTCCCGTCTGATCGGCGAGACCCAGTACTTC. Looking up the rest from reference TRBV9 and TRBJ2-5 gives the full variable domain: DSGVTQTPKHLITATGQRVTLRCSPRSGDLSVYWYQQSLDQGLQFLIQYYNGEERAKGNILERFSAQQFPDLHSELNLSSLELGDSALYFCASSSRLIGETQYFGPGTRLLVL.

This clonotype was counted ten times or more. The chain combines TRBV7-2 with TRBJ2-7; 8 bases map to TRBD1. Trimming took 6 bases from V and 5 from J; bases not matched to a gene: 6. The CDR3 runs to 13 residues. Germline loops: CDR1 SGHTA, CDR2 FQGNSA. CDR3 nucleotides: TGTGCCAGCAGTAGAACGACAGGGGACGAGCAGTACTTC. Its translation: CASSRTTGDEQYF.

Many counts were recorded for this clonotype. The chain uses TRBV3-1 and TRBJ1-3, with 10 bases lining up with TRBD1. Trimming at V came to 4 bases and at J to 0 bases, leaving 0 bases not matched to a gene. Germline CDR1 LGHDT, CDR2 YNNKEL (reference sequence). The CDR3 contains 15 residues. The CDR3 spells CASSRTGGSGNTIYF. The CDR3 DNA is TGTGCCAGCAGCCGGACAGGGGGCTCTGGAAACACCATATATTTT.

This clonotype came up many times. The CDR3 DNA is TGTGCCAGCAGTTTGCACAGGGACTACGAGCAGTACTTC. Translating gives CASSLHRDYEQYF. The genes are TRBV12-3 or TRBV12-4 and TRBJ2-7, with D tentatively TRBD1 (6 bases). The CDR3 spans 13 residues. V was pared by 3 bases and J by 3 bases, with 9 bases between.

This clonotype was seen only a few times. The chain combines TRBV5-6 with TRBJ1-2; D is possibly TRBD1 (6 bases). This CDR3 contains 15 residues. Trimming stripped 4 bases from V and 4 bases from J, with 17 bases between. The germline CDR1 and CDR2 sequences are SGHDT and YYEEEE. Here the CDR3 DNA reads TGTGCCAGCAGCCCGGACAGCAAAGGTGGCTATGGCTACACCTTC. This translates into CASSPDSKGGYGYTF.

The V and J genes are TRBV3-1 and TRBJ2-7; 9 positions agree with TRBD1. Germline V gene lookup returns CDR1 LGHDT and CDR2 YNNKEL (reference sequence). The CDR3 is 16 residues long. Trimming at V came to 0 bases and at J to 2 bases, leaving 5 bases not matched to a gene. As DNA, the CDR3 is TGTGCCAGCAGCCAAGAGGGGACAGGGAGGGCCTACGAGCAGTACTTC. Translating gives CASSQEGTGRAYEQYF.